The rows below give T cell receptor beta chains drawn from one sample of a study of T cells in Graves' hyperthyroidism and ophthalmopathy. One entry per CDR3 protein results from TCRdb running MiXCR on the multiplex PCR reads. The sample yields about 610,000 distinct CDR3 sequences, around 45% seen once. Specimen: peripheral blood or thyroid tissue (not recorded which). These receptors originate from a woman aged 18-30 years with Graves' hyperthyroidism. CDR3s include the opening cysteine and the closing phenylalanine or tryptophan. The order of the fields is V gene, J gene, clone size, D gene, CDR3 DNA, CDR3 protein. D genes are given only for firm matches. Some rows have no size entry. The others give once, few or many, or a class for an expanded clone.

>TRBV4-2|TRBJ1-2|-|-
TGTGCCAGCAGCCATAGGGGGACAATAGCTAACTATGGCTACACCTTC
CASSHRGTIANYGYTF
>TRBV7-2|TRBJ2-5|-|TRBD2
TGTGCCAGCAGATGGACTAGCGCGGATACACAAGAGACCCAGTACTTC
CASRWTSADTQETQYF
>TRBV7-2|TRBJ2-2|many|-
TGTGCCAGCAGCTTAGATATCGGAAGTGTTACCGGGGAGCTGTTTTTT
CASSLDIGSVTGELFF
>TRBV11-2|TRBJ1-5|-|-
TGTGCCAGCAGTGCTAGGGCGGGTGGCCAGCCCCAGCATTTT
CASSARAGGQPQHF
>TRBV25-1|TRBJ2-7|-|TRBD1
TGTGCCAGCAGTGCATGGGACAGGGGGCGTATCGCCTACGAGCAGTACTTC
CASSAWDRGRIAYEQYF
>TRBV10-3|TRBJ1-1|many|-
TGTGCCATCATGGGGAACACTGAAGCTTTCTTT
CAIMGNTEAFF
>TRBV27|TRBJ2-3|-|-
TGTGCCAGCAGTCCGGGTATGGGAGGCACAGATACGCGGTATTTT
CASSPGMGGTDTRYF
>TRBV12-3/TRBV12-4|TRBJ1-2|-|-
TGTGCCAGCAGTTTAAGGGGGGAGGGTGGCTACACCTTC
CASSLRGEGGYTF
>TRBV6-5|TRBJ1-4|many|TRBD1
TGTGCCAGCAGTCAGGGGACAGTTCATGAAAAACTGTTTTTT
CASSQGTVHEKLFF
>TRBV2|TRBJ1-5|few|TRBD1
TGTGCCAGCAGGAAGGGACAGGGGAACAATCAGCCCCAGCATTTT
CASRKGQGNNQPQHF
>TRBV3-1|TRBJ2-7|-|-
TGTGCCAGCAGCCAAGGGGTCGGAGAAACCTACGAGCAGTACTTC
CASSQGVGETYEQYF
>TRBV7-3|TRBJ1-1|-|TRBD1
TGTGCCAGCTCACCACGGGCAGGACAGGGGGCGGGTAACACTGAAGCTTTCTTT
CASSPRAGQGAGNTEAFF
>TRBV30|TRBJ1-1|few|-
TGTGCCTGGAAAACAGGGTATAATGAAGCTTTCTTT
CAWKTGYNEAFF
>TRBV7-9|TRBJ2-7|-|TRBD1
TGTGCCAGCAGCACGTCGGGACAGGGAACCTACGAGCAGTACTTC
CASSTSGQGTYEQYF
>TRBV7-2|TRBJ2-5|many|-
TGTGCCAGCAGCTATACTAGGGTCGCTATGCAGACCCAGTACTTC
CASSYTRVAMQTQYF
>TRBV20-1|TRBJ2-5|-|TRBD2
TGCAGTGCTTACCTAGCGGGAGGGCCCCAGTACTTC
CSAYLAGGPQYF
>TRBV12-3/TRBV12-4|TRBJ2-2|-|TRBD2
TGTGCCAGCAGTTTCGGGGTAGCGGGAGAGACGACGAACACCGGGGAGCTGCTTTTT
CASSFGVAGETTNTGELLF
>TRBV29-1|TRBJ2-7|-|TRBD1
TGCAGCGCTAGACAGGGGGTAATCTACGAGCAGTACTTC
CSARQGVIYEQYF
>TRBV5-6|TRBJ1-2|many|-
TGTGCCAGCAGCTTGGGCGGCCGGAGAAGCTATGGCTACACCTTC
CASSLGGRRSYGYTF
>TRBV6-5|TRBJ2-6|-|-
TGTGCCAACAGTGAATGGGGGGGGGCCAACGTCCTGACTTTC
CANSEWGGANVLTF
>TRBV29-1|TRBJ2-5|-|TRBD1
TGCAGCGTTTTAGGAGAGGGACAGCACCAAGAGACCCAGTACTTC
CSVLGEGQHQETQYF
>TRBV6-5|TRBJ1-1|many|-
TGTGCCAGCAGCGTTGTAGGGTCTAATGAAGCTTTCTTT
CASSVVGSNEAFF
>TRBV6-1|TRBJ1-1|many|-
TGTGCCAGCAGTGAATTCGACAGACAATCTGAAGCTTTCTTT
CASSEFDRQSEAFF
>TRBV12-3/TRBV12-4|TRBJ2-7|many|-
TGTGCCAGCAGTCCAAGACAGTCCTCCTCCTACGAGCAGTACTTC
CASSPRQSSSYEQYF
>TRBV9|TRBJ2-1|many|TRBD2
TGTGCCAGCAGCGGGACTAGCGGGAGAAATGAGCAGTTCTTC
CASSGTSGRNEQFF
>TRBV2|TRBJ1-1|many|-
TGTGCCAGCAGGGCCGGACAGCCCCAAGAAGCTTTCTTT
CASRAGQPQEAFF
>TRBV29-1|TRBJ1-2|many|TRBD1
TGCAGCGTTGATGAGACAGGGGATCATGGCTACACCTTC
CSVDETGDHGYTF
>TRBV6-5|TRBJ2-5|many|-
TGTGCCAGCAGTTACTCGTCGGGGTCGTCTTGGGAGACCCAGTACTTC
CASSYSSGSSWETQYF
>TRBV10-1|TRBJ2-2|many|-
TGCGCCAGCAGTGTGGGGGCGACGAACACCGGGGAGCTGTTTTTT
CASSVGATNTGELFF
>TRBV15|TRBJ1-1|-|TRBD1
TGTGCCACCAGCAGTTACGAAACAGGGGTGGGCACTGAAGCTTTCTTT
CATSSYETGVGTEAFF
>TRBV7-2|TRBJ1-2|-|-
TGTGCCAGCAGCTTACGACGACAAGGCTACACCTTC
CASSLRRQGYTF
>TRBV12-3/TRBV12-4|TRBJ2-1|few|-
TGTGCCAGCATCCTTGCGGGTAGTCTCTACAATGAGCAGTTCTTC
CASILAGSLYNEQFF
>TRBV10-3|TRBJ2-2|-|-
TGTGCCATCAGTGAGTCGTGGCAGGGGTTGGCACTAGCGACAAGAGACAAGGTCACCGGGGAGCTGTTTTTT
CAISESWQGLALATRDKVTGELFF
>TRBV2|TRBJ2-3|-|-
TGTGCCAGCAGGAGGAGGAGTGGGAGGGATACGCAGTATTTT
CASRRRSGRDTQYF
>TRBV3-1|TRBJ2-5|-|-
TGTGCCAGCAGCCAGCCGGACACTAACACTCAAGAGACCCAGTACTTC
CASSQPDTNTQETQYF
>TRBV24-1|TRBJ2-2|many|-
TGTGCCACCAGTGATTTGCCAGACACCGGGGAGCTGTTTTTT
CATSDLPDTGELFF
>TRBV10-3|TRBJ1-2|-|-
TGTGCCATCACGGGAGGGGTCTATGGCTACACCTTC
CAITGGVYGYTF
>TRBV7-8|TRBJ2-1|few|-
TGTGCCAGCAGCGATAGATGGACAAATGTGAACAATGAGCAGTTCTTC
CASSDRWTNVNNEQFF
>TRBV7-2|TRBJ1-4|-|TRBD1
TGTGCCAGCAGCCCCCCCTGGACAGGGGTGGATGAAAAACTGTTTTTT
CASSPPWTGVDEKLFF
>TRBV12-3/TRBV12-4|TRBJ1-6|-|TRBD1
TGTGCCAGCAGTTCCAGGGGGGAGGACTCACCCCTCCACTTT
CASSSRGEDSPLHF
>TRBV7-2|TRBJ2-2|many|TRBD2
TGTGCCAGCATCCTTTGGGCGGGAGGCCTTTACACCGGGGAGCTGTTTTTT
CASILWAGGLYTGELFF
>TRBV2|TRBJ1-5|-|-
TGTGCCAGCAGCCCCAGCCTCAATCAGCCCCGGCATTTT
CASSPSLNQPRHF
>TRBV27|TRBJ1-1|few|-
TGTGCCAGCAGGCCGGGGGACACTGAAGCTTTCTTT
CASRPGDTEAFF
>TRBV29-1|TRBJ1-1|many|-
TGCAGCGTTGAGAGACAGCCGAACACTGAAGCTTTCTTT
CSVERQPNTEAFF
>TRBV2|TRBJ2-2|many|-
TGTGCCAGCGGCTCGACACTTCCGAACACCGGGGAGCTGTTTTTT
CASGSTLPNTGELFF